The T cell receptor beta chain under discussion was sequenced for a study of T cells in Graves' hyperthyroidism and ophthalmopathy. This clonotype was observed at least ten times. From RNA transcripts, TCR beta CDR3 regions were amplified. Researchers ran a first-round RT-PCR on the TCR CDR3 using the HTBI primer set. TCRdb redid the calling of the multiplex PCR reads with MiXCR, one entry per CDR3 protein. The data show around 290,000 distinct CDR3 sequences, 15% to 20% seen once. CDR1 is SGHTA, CDR2 FQGTGA, per germline. This CDR3 has 16 amino acids. Germline trimming cut 1 base from V and 8 bases from J; bases unmatched to any gene: 11.

Input material: blood. The origin of this receptor is a woman aged 55-75 years with Graves' ophthalmopathy. This sequence joins TRBV7-3 and TRBJ2-1; 7 bases align to TRBD2. In DNA, the CDR3 is TGTGCCAGCAGCTTAAGGGGACCCGGGAGGTTCGATGAGCAGTTCTTC. The encoded protein is CASSLRGPGRFDEQFF.